This TCR beta chain came from a study of cytomegalovirus exposure and HLA in healthy donors. Study findings and constraints: When the data were analyzed later, several of the most significant clusters appeared to be linked to common viral pathogens. CMV serostatus stood as the only immune exposure information on hand. A link between a missense DCLRE1C variant and TCR beta V- and J-gene trimming emerged from a later analysis.

It was with 60 Vbeta and 13 Jbeta primers that the PCR ran. The table came from immunoSEQ multiplex PCR; TCRdb's copy has only in-frame clones and leaves some out. The sample includes approximately 170,000 clones, around 83% of them seen just once. Note on this clone: The antigen remains unidentified. At one of its ends the junction is not consistent with the germline gene, which may arise from a read error. Within the sample, other DNA sequences also encode this same CDR3.

CDR3 length: 12 residues. Germline lookup yields CDR1 MNHNY and CDR2 SVGAGI (reference sequence). This chain joins TRBV6-6 and TRBJ2-7, with 12 bases identical to TRBD2. This TCR was sampled from a man aged 50-60 years in good health and CMV-seropositive. Source material: PBMCs. The CDR3 sequence: CASSSTSGGPKF. CDR3 nucleotides: TGTGCCAGCAGTTCCACTAGCGGGGGGCCCAAATTC.